This TCR beta chain was identified during a study of cytomegalovirus exposure and HLA in healthy donors. Study outcomes and limitations: Later work found that TCR association rates differed between HLA loci; DRB1 had the most and HLA-C the fewest.

It was with 60 Vbeta and 13 Jbeta primers that the PCR ran. Profiling relied on immunoSEQ multiplex PCR, and the TCRdb table lists in-frame clones only, not all of them. Of more than 85,000 clones listed, 65% to 80% are singletons. The germline V gene has CDR1 KGHSH and CDR2 LQKENI. The CDR3 spans 13 residues. Trimming took off 4 bases at V and 3 bases at J, with 9 bases between the two ends. Comment on this clone: What it recognizes is unknown.

The material sequenced was PBMCs. The TCR originated in a male donor in good health and CMV-seronegative. The chain couples TRBV18 to TRBJ2-5, with a possible D match to TRBD2 (6 bases). The CDR3 protein is CASSQASEETQYF. The CDR3 nucleotides read TGTGCCAGCTCACAGGCTAGCGAAGAGACCCAGTACTTC.